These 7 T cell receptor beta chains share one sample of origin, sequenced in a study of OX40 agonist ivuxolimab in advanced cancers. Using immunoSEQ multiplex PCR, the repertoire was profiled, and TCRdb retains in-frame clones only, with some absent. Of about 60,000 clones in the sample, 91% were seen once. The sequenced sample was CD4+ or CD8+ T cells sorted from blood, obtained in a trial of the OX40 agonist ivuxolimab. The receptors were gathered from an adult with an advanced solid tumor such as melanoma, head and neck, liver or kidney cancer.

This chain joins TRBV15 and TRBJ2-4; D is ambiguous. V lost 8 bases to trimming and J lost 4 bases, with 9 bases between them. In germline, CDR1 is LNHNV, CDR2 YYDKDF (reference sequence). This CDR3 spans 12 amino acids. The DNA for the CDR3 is TGTGCCACCTCGGGCCTTAAAAACATTCAGTACTTC. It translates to CATSGLKNIQYF.

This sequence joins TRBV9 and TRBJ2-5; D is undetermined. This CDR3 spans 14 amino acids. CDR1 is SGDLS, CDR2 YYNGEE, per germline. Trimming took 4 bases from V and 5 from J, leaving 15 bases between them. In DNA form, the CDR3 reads TGTGCCAGCAGCCCACTACCATACTGGGAGACCCAGTACTTC. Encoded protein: CASSPLPYWETQYF. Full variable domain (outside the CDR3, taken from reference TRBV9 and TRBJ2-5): DSGVTQTPKHLITATGQRVTLRCSPRSGDLSVYWYQQSLDQGLQFLIQYYNGEERAKGNILERFSAQQFPDLHSELNLSSLELGDSALYFCASSPLPYWETQYFGPGTRLLVL.

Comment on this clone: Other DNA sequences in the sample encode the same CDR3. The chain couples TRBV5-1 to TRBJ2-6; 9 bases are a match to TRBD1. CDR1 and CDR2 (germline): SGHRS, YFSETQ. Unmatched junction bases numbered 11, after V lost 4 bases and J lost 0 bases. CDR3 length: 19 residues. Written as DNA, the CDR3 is TGCGCCAGCAGCCTGGCTCCGGGACAGGGAAGCTCTGGGGCCAACGTCCTGACTTTC. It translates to CASSLAPGQGSSGANVLTF.

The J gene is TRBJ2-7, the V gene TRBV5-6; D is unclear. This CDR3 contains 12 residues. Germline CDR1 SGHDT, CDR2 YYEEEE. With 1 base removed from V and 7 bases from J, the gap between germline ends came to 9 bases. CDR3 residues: CASSLTRIEQYF. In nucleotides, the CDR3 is TGTGCCAGCAGCTTGACCAGAATTGAGCAGTACTTC.

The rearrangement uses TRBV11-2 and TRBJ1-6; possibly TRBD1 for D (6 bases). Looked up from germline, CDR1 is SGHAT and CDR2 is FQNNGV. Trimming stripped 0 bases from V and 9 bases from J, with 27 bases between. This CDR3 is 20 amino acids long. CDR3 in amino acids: CASSLDLQGSLRRRGSPLHF. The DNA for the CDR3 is TGTGCCAGCAGCTTAGACCTTCAGGGGTCGTTAAGACGTAGGGGTTCACCCCTCCACTTT.

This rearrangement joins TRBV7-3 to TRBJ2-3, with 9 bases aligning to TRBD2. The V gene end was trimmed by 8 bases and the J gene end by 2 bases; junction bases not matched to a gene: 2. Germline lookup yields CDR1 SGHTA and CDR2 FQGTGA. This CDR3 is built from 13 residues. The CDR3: CASAGGPTDTQYF. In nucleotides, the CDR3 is TGTGCCAGCGCGGGAGGGCCCACAGATACGCAGTATTTT. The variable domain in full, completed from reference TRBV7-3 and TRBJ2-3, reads GAGVSQTPSNKVTEKGKYVELRCDPISGHTALYWYRQSLGQGPEFLIYFQGTGAADDSGLPNDRFFAVRPEGSVSTLKIQRTERGDSAVYLCASAGGPTDTQYFGPGTRLTVL.

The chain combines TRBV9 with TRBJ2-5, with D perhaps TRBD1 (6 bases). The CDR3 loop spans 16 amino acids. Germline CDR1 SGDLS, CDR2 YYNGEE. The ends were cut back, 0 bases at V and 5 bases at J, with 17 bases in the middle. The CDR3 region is CASSVAPQGYGETQYF. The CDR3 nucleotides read TGTGCCAGCAGCGTAGCCCCACAGGGATATGGGGAGACCCAGTACTTC.